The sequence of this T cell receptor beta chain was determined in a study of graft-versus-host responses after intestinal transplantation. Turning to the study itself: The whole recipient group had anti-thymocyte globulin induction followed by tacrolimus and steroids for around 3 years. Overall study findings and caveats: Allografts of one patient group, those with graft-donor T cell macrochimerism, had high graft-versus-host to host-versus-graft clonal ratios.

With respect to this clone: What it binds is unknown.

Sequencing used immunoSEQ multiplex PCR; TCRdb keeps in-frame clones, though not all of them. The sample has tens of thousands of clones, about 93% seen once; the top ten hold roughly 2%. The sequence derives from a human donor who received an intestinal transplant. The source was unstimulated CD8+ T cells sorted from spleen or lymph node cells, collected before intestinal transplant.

DNA of the CDR3: TGTGCCAGCAGGGACAGCATGAACACTGAAGCTTTCTTT. As protein: CASRDSMNTEAFF. The chain employs TRBV6-1 and TRBJ1-1; tentatively, D is TRBD1 (6 bases). The CDR3 is 13 amino acids. Deletions cut 6 bases from V and 0 bases from J, with 8 bases between. CDR1 MNHNS and CDR2 SASEGT come from the germline V gene.